This TCR beta chain was documented in a study of cytomegalovirus exposure and HLA in healthy donors. Overall study context: According to later analysis, the same platform produced the approximately 130 validation and about 630 first-cohort repertoires.

Libraries were prepared by immunoSEQ multiplex PCR; TCRdb keeps only in-frame clonotypes and omits some of them. Here the sample spans 200,000 to 250,000 clones, over 65% being singletons. The donors were in the approximately 130-subject validation cohort; that cohort was separate from the roughly 730-subject first cohort. Trimming at V came to 7 bases and at J to 4 bases, leaving 6 bases not matched to a gene. Germline V gene lookup returns CDR1 SGHDT and CDR2 YYEEEE. The CDR3 contains 13 residues. Sequencing was done on a sample of PBMCs. The chain is built from TRBV5-6 and TRBJ2-3; 7 bases agree with TRBD1. This clonotype was sampled from a young woman in good health and CMV-seronegative. CDR3 nucleotides: TGTGCCAGCCTTAAACAGGGGTCAGATACGCAGTATTTT. As protein: CASLKQGSDTQYF.